This T cell receptor (beta chain) derives from a study of T-cell reconstitution after alpha-beta-depleted transplantation in children. The TCRbeta library was prepared with unique molecular identifiers. TCRdb itself ran the PCR reads through MiXCR, one entry per CDR3 protein. The table has approximately 490,000 distinct CDR3 sequences, around 13% seen once. The CDR3 totals 14 residues. V was pared by 0 bases and J by 8 bases, with 11 bases between. Germline loops: CDR1 SGHRS, CDR2 YFSETQ. This rearrangement joins TRBV5-1 to TRBJ1-4; weak D call: TRBD1 (5 bases). The sample was PBMCs from the stem cell graft donor, taken from the stem cell graft. The source of this sequence is a human donor who donated a stem cell graft to a child with combined immunodeficiency. The CDR3 is CASSLGGKGEKLFF. CDR3 bases: TGCGCCAGCAGCTTGGGGGGGAAGGGAGAAAAACTGTTTTTT.